This TCR beta chain was obtained from a study of blood T cell repertoires in COVID-19 (dated by TCRdb to 2020 to 2021). For the study in its entirety: Samples from collaborators originated in the United States, Italy and Spain and spanned both the acute and convalescent phases of COVID-19. The prospective study material was composed of cDNA or gDNA derived from T cells, B-cell-depleted T cells, or PBMCs. The dataset comprised deeply sampled blood TCRbeta repertoires from subjects exposed to, actively infected with, or recovered from COVID-19. A freely available public database, intended as a resource for researchers studying the immune response to SARS-CoV-2, is where the repertoires were released. Samples were obtained from the ongoing ImmuneRACE study (first 160 participants) and from about 1,300 subjects provided by 6 global collaborators. Nearly every sample came with metadata listing a de-identified subject ID, COVID-19 status, age in years and sex. Where HLA class I and class II types were available, the types were taken from metadata supplied by the sample provider, not from assay-based typing.

Collaborating institutions collected whole blood in K2EDTA tubes following their own protocols. For TCRbeta analysis, collaborators shipped samples as frozen whole blood, isolated PBMCs, or DNA extracted from either of those sample types. The paper's findings and limits, for the study overall: The amount of clinical and demographic metadata varied by source and participant and was provided uncurated.

TCRbeta CDR3 regions were amplified from genomic DNA by means of the immunoSEQ Assay, a bias-controlled multiplex PCR. In the authors' own workflow: The number of nucleated cells in each sample was estimated from the amplification of reference gene primers within the assay. Sequence reads were collapsed and filtered to measure the absolute abundance of every unique TCRbeta CDR3 rearrangement. For each sample, productive Simpson clonality was calculated as the square root of Simpson's diversity index over productive rearrangements. Sourced from immuneACCESS, this table was stored by TCRdb with only in-frame sequences that have V and J called. A share of the clones is absent; for the studies checked, an unresolved V gene accounts for under half, and the remainder has no known explanation. V, J and clone size derive from that table, while D and trimming were established from the DNA sequence. Across this sample there are some 98,000 clones, with approximately 82% seen only once. Of the sample, about 10% is held by the ten largest clones.

A distance of 18 bases separates the germline ends of V and J, which lose 2 bases and 7 bases respectively. CDR1 and CDR2 are drawn from the germline V gene: SGHTS, YDEGEE. From its cysteine to its phenylalanine, the CDR3 spans 15 amino acids. Here the CDR3 DNA is all that survives: 45 bases in frame from base 1. In regard to this clone: Its cognate antigen has yet to be identified. The sample holds no much larger clone one base away, and base qualities are not on file.

The receptor was isolated from a man aged 65 to 85 with acute or convalescent COVID-19. The sample taken for sequencing was peripheral blood. The chain couples TRBV5-8 to TRBJ1-2; possibly the D gene is TRBD1, per 5 matching bases. The CDR3 has the sequence CASSFRTGGRSGYTF. Read as DNA, the sequence is TGTGCCAGCAGCTTCAGGACGGGGGGGAGGAGTGGCTACACCTTC.